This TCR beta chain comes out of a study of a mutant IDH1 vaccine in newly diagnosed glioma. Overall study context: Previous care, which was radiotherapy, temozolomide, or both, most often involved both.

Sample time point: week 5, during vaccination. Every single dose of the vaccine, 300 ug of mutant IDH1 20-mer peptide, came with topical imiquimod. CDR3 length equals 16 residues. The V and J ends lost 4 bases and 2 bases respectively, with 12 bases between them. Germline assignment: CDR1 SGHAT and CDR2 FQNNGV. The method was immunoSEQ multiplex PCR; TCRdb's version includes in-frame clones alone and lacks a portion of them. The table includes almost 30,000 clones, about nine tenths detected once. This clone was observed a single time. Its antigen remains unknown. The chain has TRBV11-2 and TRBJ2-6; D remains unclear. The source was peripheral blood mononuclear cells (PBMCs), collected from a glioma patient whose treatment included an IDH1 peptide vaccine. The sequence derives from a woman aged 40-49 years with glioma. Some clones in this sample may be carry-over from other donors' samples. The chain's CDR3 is CASSSPLLAGANVLTF. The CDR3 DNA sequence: TGTGCCAGCAGCTCCCCCCTTCTAGCTGGGGCCAACGTCCTGACTTTC.